Following are 14 T cell receptor beta chains from one sample sequenced in a study of T cell responses to AZD1222 COVID-19 vaccine. Produced via immunoSEQ multiplex PCR; TCRdb's table is partial and in-frame only. The top ten hold 5.1% of the sample, which has over 120,000 clones, roughly 92% seen once. This specimen was peripheral blood, taken on day 0 of AZD1222 vaccination. These receptors originate from an adult in good health.

This clone turned up a few times. The V gene is TRBV11-2, the J gene TRBJ2-1; 11 bases are shared with TRBD2. This CDR3 spans 16 amino acids. V was pared by 3 bases and J by 9 bases, with 10 bases of the junction left unmatched. The V gene's germline CDR1 is SGHAT and CDR2 FQNNGV. CDR3 in amino acids: CASSFTPTSGRGEQFF. The CDR3 nucleotides read TGTGCCAGCAGCTTCACACCTACTAGCGGGAGAGGTGAGCAGTTCTTC. The full variable domain, completed using reference TRBV11-2 and TRBJ2-1, is EAGVAQSPRYKIIEKRQSVAFWCNPISGHATLYWYQQILGQGPKLLIQFQNNGVVDDSQLPKDRFSAERLKGVDSTLKIQPAKLEDSAVYLCASSFTPTSGRGEQFFGPGTRLTVL.

V is TRBV5-6 and J is TRBJ1-2, with D possibly TRBD1 on 5 matching bases. CDR3 length: 15 residues. Germline lookup yields CDR1 SGHDT and CDR2 YYEEEE. The V and J ends lost 5 bases and 7 bases respectively, with 21 bases between them. Written as DNA, the CDR3 is TGTGCCAGCAGTCTCCCGGGGGAGGGGCAAGGTGGCTACACCTTC. This gives the protein CASSLPGEGQGGYTF.

This clone was detected once. The rearrangement links TRBV6-5 to TRBJ2-1; 10 bases fit TRBD2. The CDR3 has 15 amino acids. The V and J ends lost 4 bases and 3 bases, in that order; junction bases with no gene match: 3. CDR1 and CDR2 (germline): MNHEY, SVGAGI. For the CDR3, the DNA is TGTGCCAGCAGTTGGACTAGCGGAGACTACAATGAGCAGTTCTTC. This sequence encodes CASSWTSGDYNEQFF.

This clone was picked up one time. The V gene is TRBV27, the J gene TRBJ2-5; D tentatively reads TRBD1 or TRBD2 (6 bases each). The CDR3 consists of 13 residues. Germline V gene data show CDR1 as MNHEY and CDR2 as SMNVEV (reference sequence). Trimming removed 6 bases at V and 3 bases at J, with 11 bases between. CDR3 in amino acids: CASRTGGEETQYF. CDR3 DNA sequence: TGTGCCAGCAGGACAGGAGGGGAAGAGACCCAGTACTTC.

This clone was counted once. This chain connects TRBV6-1 to TRBJ1-3; unclear D gene. The V gene lost 2 bases and the J gene lost 4 bases, with 12 bases spanning the gap. The CDR3 extends over 15 amino acids. Germline CDR1 and CDR2: MNHNS and SASEGT. The CDR3 DNA reads as TGTGCCAGCAGTGAATTTATGGTTGCCGGAAACACCATATATTTT. This codes for CASSEFMVAGNTIYF.

This clone was seen a single time. CDR3 protein: CASSLDQGAVSPLHF. The DNA for the CDR3 is TGCGCCAGCAGCTTGGATCAGGGGGCTGTATCACCCCTCCACTTT. This rearrangement joins TRBV5-1 to TRBJ1-6; 8 bases fit TRBD1. The germline gives CDR1 SGHRS, CDR2 YFSETQ. The V and J ends lost 0 bases and 10 bases, in that order; junction bases with no gene match: 6. CDR3 length: 15 residues.

The J gene is TRBJ2-2, the V gene TRBV19; D uncertain. The V end was cut by 7 bases, the J end by 0 bases, with 9 bases between. Germline V gene data show CDR1 as LNHDA and CDR2 as SQIVND (reference sequence). CDR3 length equals 14 residues. Here the CDR3 reads CASKKDPNTGELFF. The CDR3 nucleotides read TGTGCCAGTAAGAAGGACCCGAACACCGGGGAGCTGTTTTTT. The complete variable domain, with remaining parts taken from reference TRBV19 and TRBJ2-2, reads DGGITQSPKYLFRKEGQNVTLSCEQNLNHDAMYWYRQDPGQGLRLIYYSQIVNDFQKGDIAEGYSVSREKKESFPLTVTSAQKNPTAFYLCASKKDPNTGELFFGEGSRLTVL.

The genes are TRBV25-1 and TRBJ2-2, with 14 bases identical to TRBD2. Trimming removed 8 bases from V and 4 bases from J; junction bases left unmatched: 9. Per the germline V gene, CDR1 is MGHDK and CDR2 is SYGVNS. The CDR3 extends over 17 amino acids. The CDR3: CASQTSGRATGTGELFF. The DNA of the CDR3 is TGTGCCAGCCAGACTAGCGGGAGGGCTACGGGCACCGGGGAGCTGTTTTTT.

This chain joins TRBV29-1 and TRBJ2-3; maybe TRBD2 (6 bases). Germline lookup yields CDR1 SQVTM and CDR2 ANQGSEA. Trimming left V 0 bases short and J 1 base short, with 14 bases between. The CDR3 totals 16 residues. CDR3 in amino acids: CSVEDGRLGGTDTQYF. CDR3 bases: TGCAGCGTTGAAGACGGAAGACTAGGGGGCACAGATACGCAGTATTTT.

V is TRBV11-2 and J is TRBJ2-1; D is perhaps TRBD2 (7 bases). The germline V and J ends were trimmed by 1 base and 1 base, with 14 bases remaining between them. CDR1 is SGHAT and CDR2 is FQNNGV in the germline V gene. The CDR3 is 17 amino acids. For the CDR3, the DNA is TGTGCCAGCAGCTTAGTTCCGGGGGGCCTATCCTACAATGAGCAGTTCTTC. Protein sequence: CASSLVPGGLSYNEQFF.

V usage is TRBV7-2 and J usage is TRBJ1-5; D remains ambiguous. V lost 1 base and J 9 bases, leaving 10 bases between the germline ends. The CDR3 sequence is 13 residues long. Per the germline V gene, CDR1 is SGHTA and CDR2 is FQGNSA. DNA for the CDR3: TGTGCCAGCAGCTTAGATTTGCTCCGGCCCCAGCATTTT. Its translation is CASSLDLLRPQHF.

The CDR3, as DNA: TGTGCCAGCAGCTTAGTTACAGGGGGCGAAAAACTGTTTTTT. Amino acids: CASSLVTGGEKLFF. This sequence joins TRBV7-9 and TRBJ1-4; TRBD1 matches at 9 bases. Germline V lookup: CDR1 SEHNR, CDR2 FQNEAQ (reference sequence). V lost 1 base and J lost 8; bases outside the gene matches: 2. This CDR3 spans 14 amino acids.

This clone came up a few times. This chain links TRBV9 with TRBJ1-2, with D possibly being TRBD1 (5 bases). The V and J ends lost 0 bases and 4 bases respectively, with 7 bases between them. CDR1 is SGDLS and CDR2 is YYNGEE in the germline V gene. The CDR3 has 13 residues. CDR3 sequence (DNA): TGTGCCAGCAGCGTAGAGGGGTCCTATGGCTACACCTTC. This codes for CASSVEGSYGYTF.

The sample holds a few counts of this clone. V gene TRBV5-1 combines with J gene TRBJ1-2, with 10 bases that match TRBD1. The junction had 1 base not matched to a gene; V was cut back by 0 bases and J by 2 bases. This CDR3 is built from 15 residues. CDR1 is SGHRS, CDR2 YFSETQ, per germline. CDR3 amino acids: CASSLEGQGNYGYTF. The CDR3, as DNA: TGCGCCAGCAGCTTGGAGGGACAGGGGAACTATGGCTACACCTTC.